One and the same sample provided the 24 T cell receptor beta chains below, sequenced in a study of cytomegalovirus exposure and HLA in healthy donors. The PCR used 60 Vbeta and 13 Jbeta primers. TCRdb keeps only in-frame clones here, not all; method: immunoSEQ multiplex PCR. The sample lists 150,000 to 200,000 clones; over 65% were seen once. The sequencing input was PBMCs. Source of these receptors: a woman younger than 45 in good health and CMV-seropositive.

Only a few counts were recorded for this clone. The rearrangement joins TRBV27 to TRBJ1-3; D gene uncertain. CDR1 MNHEY and CDR2 SMNVEV come from the germline V gene (reference sequence). V was shortened by 8 bases and J by 0 bases, with 11 bases between the two germline ends. This CDR3 is 14 amino acids long. The CDR3 coding sequence is TGTGCCAGCGGTGGACTTCTCTCTGGAAACACCATATATTTT. Translating gives CASGGLLSGNTIYF.

V usage is TRBV6-5 and J usage is TRBJ2-2; the D gene is possibly TRBD2 (5 bases). The V end was cut by 2 bases, the J end by 3 bases, with 13 bases between. Germline-derived CDR1 and CDR2 are MNHEY and SVGAGI. CDR3 size: 16 residues. The CDR3 loop reads CASSYGGSEDTGELFF. The CDR3 coding sequence is TGTGCCAGCAGTTACGGAGGTTCCGAGGACACCGGGGAGCTGTTTTTT.

The chain has TRBV11-3 and TRBJ2-5, with D maybe TRBD1 (6 bases). The CDR3 runs 14 residues. Between the trimmed V and J ends, which lost 3 bases and 4 bases, there was a span of 12 bases. The V gene's germline CDR1 is SGHNT and CDR2 YENEEA. The CDR3 region has the DNA TGTGCCAGCAGCTTGTCAGGGGTGAGAGAGACCCAGTACTTC. This translates into CASSLSGVRETQYF.

The chain uses TRBV19 and TRBJ1-2, with D unresolved. V was trimmed by 3 bases and J by 3 bases, leaving 14 bases between them. CDR1 is LNHDA, CDR2 SQIVND, per germline (reference sequence). The CDR3 is made up of 15 amino acids. The CDR3, as DNA: TGTGCCAGTAGTATTGCGGGGAGACCGTACTATGGCTACACCTTC. Translation gives CASSIAGRPYYGYTF.

The genes are TRBV5-1 and TRBJ2-7; 11 nucleotides line up with TRBD2. Germline assignment: CDR1 SGHRS and CDR2 YFSETQ. V gave up 0 bases and J gave up 6 bases; unmatched junction bases: 5. This CDR3 spans 15 amino acids. The CDR3 DNA follows: TGCGCCAGCAGCTTGGGTGGTAGCGGGAGGGGCGAGCAGTACTTC. It codes for CASSLGGSGRGEQYF.

The V call is TRBV10-1, the J call TRBJ2-3; maybe TRBD2 (6 bases). V shed 4 bases and J shed 0 bases, with 17 bases lying between them. The germline V gene has CDR1 WNHNN and CDR2 SYGVQD (reference sequence). The CDR3 has 17 amino acids. CDR3 sequence (DNA): TGCGCCAGCAGTGGTAACATGGCGGGGCCTAGCACAGATACGCAGTATTTT. It specifies CASSGNMAGPSTDTQYF.

This chain joins TRBV10-3 and TRBJ2-7, with 7 bases that match TRBD1. The CDR3 loop spans 14 amino acids. The V and J ends lost 6 bases and 1 base, in that order; junction bases with no gene match: 6. The germline V gene encodes CDR1 ENHRY and CDR2 SYGVKD. CDR3 DNA: TGTGCCATCAGAGCCGGGACAGATTCCTACGAGCAGTACTTC. Its protein product is CAIRAGTDSYEQYF.

The chain has TRBV15 and TRBJ2-6, with 12 bases aligning to TRBD1. CDR1 is LNHNV, CDR2 YYDKDF, per germline (reference sequence). Germline trimming cut 0 bases from V and 0 bases from J; bases unmatched to any gene: 6. There are 20 residues in the CDR3. CDR3 sequence (DNA): TGTGCCACCAGCAGAGATCAAGGGACAGGGGGCACCTCTGGGGCCAACGTCCTGACTTTC. This codes for CATSRDQGTGGTSGANVLTF.

V usage is TRBV19 and J usage is TRBJ1-1, with D possibly TRBD1 on 5 matching bases. The V gene's germline CDR1 is LNHDA and CDR2 SQIVND (reference sequence). V lost 5 bases and J 5 bases, leaving 12 bases between the germline ends. The CDR3 totals 13 residues. As DNA, the CDR3 is TGTGCCAGTAGTGGACAAAGGGGAACTGAAGCTTTCTTT. Translation gives CASSGQRGTEAFF. Variable domain in full (rest from reference TRBV19 and TRBJ1-1): DGGITQSPKYLFRKEGQNVTLSCEQNLNHDAMYWYRQDPGQGLRLIYYSQIVNDFQKGDIAEGYSVSREKKESFPLTVTSAQKNPTAFYLCASSGQRGTEAFFGQGTRLTVV.

The table lists this clone with a few counts. The rearrangement joins TRBV4-3 to TRBJ2-7, with a tentative D call TRBD2 (5 bases). Germline V gives CDR1 LGHNA, CDR2 YSLEER. The CDR3 consists of 16 residues. V lost 0 bases and J lost 0, with 12 bases in between. The CDR3 nucleotides read TGCGCCAGCAGCCAAGATACCGGGGAGAGCTCCTACGAGCAGTACTTC. Residues: CASSQDTGESSYEQYF.

The chain uses TRBV7-2 and TRBJ1-2; weak D call: TRBD1 (5 bases). V gave up 5 bases and J gave up 10 bases, with 20 bases separating them. The CDR3 runs 14 residues. CDR1 is SGHTA and CDR2 is FQGNSA in the germline V gene. The CDR3 bases are TGTGCCAGCAGCAAATCCGGACATGGGCTTGCCTACACCTTC. Protein sequence: CASSKSGHGLAYTF.

The chain joins TRBV19 to TRBJ2-1; 7 nucleotides match TRBD2. The CDR3 consists of 15 residues. The germline V gene has CDR1 LNHDA and CDR2 SQIVND (reference sequence). With 6 bases clipped from V and 1 base from J, the junction kept 6 bases outside the gene matches. CDR3 in amino acids: CASRSSGISYNEQFF. The CDR3 nucleotides read TGTGCCAGTAGGTCGAGCGGGATATCCTACAATGAGCAGTTCTTC.

The chain joins TRBV5-6 to TRBJ2-7, with a weak D call TRBD1 (6 bases). V was pared by 0 bases and J by 5 bases, with 15 bases between. The CDR3 spans 15 residues. Germline V gene lookup returns CDR1 SGHDT and CDR2 YYEEEE. The CDR3 spells CASSLAGHGDDEQYF. The CDR3 DNA follows: TGTGCCAGCAGCTTGGCGGGACACGGGGACGACGAGCAGTACTTC.

There are a few counts of this clone. In DNA, the CDR3 is TGTGCCAGTAGTCCGGGGGCGGGAGGGCTGGAGACCCAGTACTTC. Translating gives CASSPGAGGLETQYF. The chain employs TRBV19 and TRBJ2-5, with 9 bases aligning to TRBD2. The CDR3 has 15 amino acids. V shed 5 bases, J shed 5 bases, and the junction held 9 bases outside the gene matches. The germline CDR1 and CDR2 sequences are LNHDA and SQIVND (reference sequence).

The chain carries TRBV6-6 and TRBJ2-7; TRBD2 agrees at 7 bases. CDR3 length: 16 amino acids. J was trimmed by 4 bases and V by 2 bases; bases with no gene match: 11. The germline V gene encodes CDR1 MNHNY and CDR2 SVGAGI (reference sequence). The CDR3 loop reads CASSYATGGQKYEQYF. The CDR3 DNA reads TGTGCCAGCAGTTACGCGACGGGAGGTCAAAAATACGAGCAGTACTTC.

This rearrangement joins TRBV7-9 to TRBJ2-2, with TRBD2 matching 8 bases. V lost 7 bases and J lost 4; bases outside the gene matches: 14. CDR1 and CDR2 from the germline V gene are SEHNR and FQNEAQ (reference sequence). The CDR3 extends over 17 amino acids. The CDR3 nucleotides read TGTGCCAGCAACCCCAACGGCGGGGGGCGAAGCACCGGGGAGCTGTTTTTT. Translating gives CASNPNGGGRSTGELFF.

This clone was seen a handful of times. The chain joins TRBV4-3 to TRBJ2-7; 7 positions agree with TRBD1. Germline V gene lookup returns CDR1 LGHNA and CDR2 YSLEER. The CDR3 totals 12 residues. Trimming at V came to 7 bases and at J to 1 base, leaving 1 base not matched to a gene. CDR3 DNA: TGCGCCAGCACGGGACAGTCCTACGAGCAGTACTTC. Its translation: CASTGQSYEQYF.

This chain connects TRBV5-1 to TRBJ2-1; TRBD1 might be the D (5 bases). The CDR3 is 14 residues long. V lost 5 bases and J lost 3, with 12 bases in between. Germline CDR1 SGHRS, CDR2 YFSETQ. This chain's CDR3 is CASRSSQGYNEQFF. The CDR3 DNA reads TGCGCCAGCAGGTCGAGTCAGGGCTACAATGAGCAGTTCTTC.

The gene calls are TRBV18 and TRBJ1-2; tentative D call: TRBD1 (6 bases). The ends were cut back, 5 bases at V and 3 bases at J, with 13 bases in the middle. Germline CDR1 is KGHSH and CDR2 is LQKENI. There are 14 residues in the CDR3. The CDR3 DNA sequence: TGTGCCAGCTCAGAACAGGGATCAGACTATGGCTACACCTTC. Translation gives CASSEQGSDYGYTF.

This sequence joins TRBV28 and TRBJ1-4; D possibly corresponds to TRBD1 (6 bases). Germline V gene sequence: CDR1 MDHEN, CDR2 SYDVKM. Trimming stripped 7 bases from V and 7 bases from J, with 19 bases between. The CDR3 length is 15 residues. The CDR3 is CASTQVGRGGEKLFF. The CDR3 DNA reads TGTGCCAGCACCCAAGTCGGCAGGGGCGGTGAAAAACTGTTTTTT.

The chain combines TRBV9 with TRBJ2-3; the D gene is possibly TRBD2 (5 bases). Trimming took off 0 bases at V and 4 bases at J, with 9 bases between the two ends. The CDR3 has 14 amino acids. CDR1 and CDR2 from the germline V gene are SGDLS and YYNGEE. CDR3 protein: CASSVVGGADTQYF. CDR3 coding DNA: TGTGCCAGCAGCGTAGTAGGAGGCGCAGATACGCAGTATTTT.

The chain joins TRBV4-1 to TRBJ2-1; TRBD2 is a possible D gene (6 bases). With 1 base removed from V and 6 bases from J, the gap between germline ends came to 16 bases. Germline CDR1 and CDR2: MGHRA and YSYEKL. This CDR3 region has 16 residues. CDR3 region: CASSQVGTFNPNEQFF. The CDR3 bases are TGCGCCAGCAGCCAAGTTGGGACTTTCAACCCCAATGAGCAGTTCTTC.

The gene calls are TRBV6-1 and TRBJ2-2; 7 bases agree with TRBD2. CDR1 and CDR2 from the germline V gene are MNHNS and SASEGT. Trimming at V came to 4 bases and at J to 0 bases, leaving 2 bases not matched to a gene. The CDR3 has 15 amino acids. DNA of the CDR3: TGTGCCAGCAGTGCGCTAGCGGCGAACACCGGGGAGCTGTTTTTT. It translates to CASSALAANTGELFF.

The chain carries TRBV13 and TRBJ2-3; D gene unclear. The V end lost 4 bases, the J end lost 6 bases, and 8 bases lay between the germline ends. This CDR3 has 12 amino acids. CDR1 and CDR2 from the germline V gene are PRHDT and FYEKMQ (reference sequence). CDR3 nucleotide sequence: TGTGCCAGCAGCTCCCCAGTTGATACGCAGTATTTT. Translating it yields CASSSPVDTQYF.